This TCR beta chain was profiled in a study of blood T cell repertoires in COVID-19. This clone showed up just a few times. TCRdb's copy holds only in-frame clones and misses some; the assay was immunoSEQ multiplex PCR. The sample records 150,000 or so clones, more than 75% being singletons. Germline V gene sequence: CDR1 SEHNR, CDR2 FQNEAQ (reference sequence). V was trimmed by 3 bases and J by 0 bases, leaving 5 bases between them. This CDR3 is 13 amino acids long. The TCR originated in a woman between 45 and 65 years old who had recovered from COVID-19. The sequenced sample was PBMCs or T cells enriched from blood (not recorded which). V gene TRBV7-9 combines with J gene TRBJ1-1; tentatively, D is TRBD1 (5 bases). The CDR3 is CASSLDMNTEAFF. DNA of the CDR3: TGTGCCAGCAGCTTGGACATGAACACTGAAGCTTTCTTT.